This T cell receptor beta chain is drawn from a study of sequential checkpoint blockade in melanoma (dated by TCRdb to between 2018 and 2020). Background on the whole study: In a 1:1 randomization, patients received either first-line nivolumab then ipilimumab (arm A) or ipilimumab then nivolumab (arm B). DNA from 70 to 95 melanoma tumor samples collected before treatment underwent TCRbeta immunosequencing. In around 74% of the matched pre- and post-treatment tumor biopsy pairs, both biopsies came from the same lesion. Maintenance nivolumab came after each of the two trial sequences. Matched tumor biopsies were taken from some 23 patients before treatment and at week 13, after single-agent nivolumab (arm A) or ipilimumab (arm B). What the authors observed across the whole study: The response-prediction model combining TCR metrics and mutation burden needs validation in larger, independent patient cohorts. Achieving clinical benefit was about 30 times more likely for patients whose tumor T-cell fraction and clonality increased by week 13. Among patients in arm A, the nivolumab-first arm, pretreatment tumor TIL clonality was associated with response (P = .04). Tumor T-cell fraction and clonality were found to correlate with PD-L1 staining and CD8+ T-cell counts but not with mutational load. Within-arm analyses of tumor T-cell fraction were limited by small sample sizes and reduced statistical power.

In light of the paper, this sample's treatment or condition label describes: randomized to nivolumab then ipilimumab (arm A) or the reverse (arm B). None of the patients in the trial had previously been given DNA-damaging chemotherapy. Samples were obtained from patients with melanoma enrolled in CheckMate 064, a randomized, open-label phase II trial of sequential checkpoint blockade. Genomic DNA from formalin-fixed paraffin-embedded (FFPE) tissue samples was used for tumor TCR sequencing. As for this clone: Its antigen is not yet known. One base away there is no much larger clone; base qualities are not given.

Spanning cysteine to phenylalanine, the CDR3 consists of 16 amino acids. Only CDR3 DNA is held: 48 bases, read in frame from base 1. The germline V gene gives CDR1 as MNHGY and CDR2 as SAAAGT. Trimming accounts for 5 bases at V and 5 bases at J, while the number of junction bases matched to no gene is 11. The immunoSEQ Assay was used to immunosequence TCRbeta CDR3 regions from genomic DNA. Before high-throughput sequencing, the genomic DNA was amplified using bias-controlled multiplex PCR. As for the authors' bioinformatics: To quantify the absolute abundance of each unique TCRbeta CDR3 region, the sequences were collapsed and filtered. Clonality, defined as 1 minus Pielou's evenness, was calculated using only productive rearrangements. Tumor T-cell fraction was computed by normalizing TCRbeta template counts to usable DNA, estimated from several housekeeping genes. A previously published method was used to identify clones whose frequencies were significantly greater in on-treatment samples than in baseline samples. The clones in this table, taken by TCRdb from immuneACCESS, are in-frame only. Not every clone is retained; where verified, under half of the shortfall comes from an unresolved V gene, and the cause of the rest is unknown. The DNA gave D and trimming, while V, J and clone size come from that table. The sample table shows 2,500 or so clones, and less than 30% are seen once. About 10% of the sample goes to the ten largest clones.

The chain links TRBV6-8 with TRBJ2-5; TRBD2 lines up with 10 middle nucleotides. Here the sequenced sample was tumor tissue (inferred from file names), taken from a patient given nivolumab and ipilimumab in sequence. This TCR derives from a human donor with melanoma. CDR3 protein: CASSTLSGGAGETQYF. The sequence in DNA is TGTGCCAGCAGTACCCTCAGCGGGGGGGCAGGGGAGACCCAGTACTTC.